In its sample, the clone carrying this T cell receptor beta chain was seen once. Germline V lookup: CDR1 SGHVS, CDR2 FNYEAQ. This CDR3 comprises 15 residues. J was trimmed by 9 bases and V by 5 bases; bases with no gene match: 12. Profiled with immunoSEQ multiplex PCR; TCRdb holds only in-frame clones, not every one. In the table there are roughly 170,000 clones, roughly 84% of which are singletons. The sample belongs to a study of cytomegalovirus exposure and HLA in healthy donors. Material for sequencing was PBMCs. The receptor was derived from a woman between 18 and 29 years old in good health and CMV-seropositive. The rearrangement links TRBV7-6 to TRBJ1-1; 10 bases line up with TRBD1. This CDR3 reads CASSRDRGRNQKAFF. CDR3 in DNA: TGTGCCAGCAGCCGTGACAGGGGGCGAAACCAAAAAGCTTTCTTT.